Below are 13 T cell receptor beta chains sequenced from a single sample in a study of blood T cell repertoires in COVID-19. Produced via immunoSEQ multiplex PCR; TCRdb's table is partial and in-frame only. Among approximately 220,000 clones listed, approximately 83% were seen once. Sequenced: PBMCs or T cells enriched from blood (not recorded which). These receptors were obtained from a woman in her forties with acute COVID-19.

The V call is TRBV28, the J call TRBJ1-5; D possibly corresponds to TRBD1 (5 bases). V lost 1 base and J lost 0, with 13 bases in between. There are 17 residues in the CDR3. In germline, CDR1 is MDHEN, CDR2 SYDVKM. The CDR3 loop is CASSLFATAYSNQPQHF. The CDR3 bases are TGTGCCAGCAGTTTATTCGCGACAGCTTATAGCAATCAGCCCCAGCATTTT.

CDR3 in DNA: TGTGCCAGCAGTTACACGCTAGCGGGAGCCGTAGATACGCAGTATTTT. Amino acid sequence: CASSYTLAGAVDTQYF. The chain is built from TRBV6-5 and TRBJ2-3; 10 bases are shared with TRBD2. CDR1 and CDR2 (germline): MNHEY, SVGAGI. This CDR3 has 16 residues. J lost 5 bases, V lost 2 bases, and 7 bases had no gene match.

The chain links TRBV15 to TRBJ2-7; D is unclear. The CDR3 runs 13 residues. CDR1 LNHNV and CDR2 YYDKDF come from the germline V gene (reference sequence). V dropped 8 bases and J dropped 0 bases, with 11 bases sitting between them. The CDR3 here is CATEDGISYEQYF. CDR3 nucleotides: TGTGCCACCGAGGATGGAATCTCCTACGAGCAGTACTTC.

The chain uses TRBV14 and TRBJ2-1, with TRBD2 as a possible D gene (5 bases). V lost 3 bases, J lost 10 bases, and 10 bases lay in between. The CDR3 consists of 12 residues. The germline V gene has CDR1 SGHDN and CDR2 FVKESK. The CDR3 DNA reads as TGTGCCAGCAGCCAGAGGGTGGGAGAGCAGTTCTTC. This codes for CASSQRVGEQFF.

The gene calls are TRBV19 and TRBJ1-2; tentatively, D is TRBD1 (6 bases). Trimming shortened V by 5 bases and J by 1 base, and 8 bases separated the two germline ends. CDR1 is LNHDA and CDR2 is SQIVND in the germline V gene (reference sequence). The CDR3 covers 13 residues. The CDR3 spells CASSLQGNYGYTF. CDR3 sequence (DNA): TGTGCCAGTAGTCTACAGGGTAACTATGGCTACACCTTC.

The V call is TRBV9, the J call TRBJ1-2; D is unclear. Per germline, CDR1 SGDLS and CDR2 YYNGEE. The CDR3 runs to 16 residues. V lost 3 bases and J lost 0, with 15 bases in between. As DNA, the CDR3 is TGTGCCAGCAGCGCCCGGGGAGCAGGTTCTAACTATGGCTACACCTTC. Its translation: CASSARGAGSNYGYTF. The whole variable domain, remainder taken from reference TRBV9 and TRBJ1-2, is DSGVTQTPKHLITATGQRVTLRCSPRSGDLSVYWYQQSLDQGLQFLIQYYNGEERAKGNILERFSAQQFPDLHSELNLSSLELGDSALYFCASSARGAGSNYGYTFGSGTRLTVV.

This sequence joins TRBV19 and TRBJ2-5, with TRBD1 as a possible D gene (6 bases). The V gene's germline CDR1 is LNHDA and CDR2 SQIVND (reference sequence). V shed 5 bases and J shed 5 bases, with 12 bases lying between them. The CDR3 totals 13 residues. CDR3 residues: CASSRDMWETQYF. DNA for the CDR3: TGTGCCAGTAGTCGGGACATGTGGGAGACCCAGTACTTC.

This clone was detected only once. This chain joins TRBV6-6 and TRBJ2-7; D is perhaps TRBD2 (5 bases). Germline-derived CDR1 and CDR2 are MNHNY and SVGAGI (reference sequence). Between the trimmed V and J ends, which lost 6 bases and 6 bases, there was a span of 18 bases. The CDR3 has 14 residues. The chain's CDR3 is CASRPGNSRGEQYF. The CDR3 DNA sequence: TGTGCCAGCAGACCCGGGAACTCTAGAGGCGAGCAGTACTTC.

This clone was detected once. Different DNA sequences within this sample yield the same CDR3. This chain uses TRBV7-9 with TRBJ1-1; tentative D call: TRBD1 (5 bases). This CDR3 contains 16 residues. V shed 5 bases and J shed 0 bases, with 16 bases lying between them. The germline V gene has CDR1 SEHNR and CDR2 FQNEAQ (reference sequence). In nucleotides, the CDR3 is TGTGCCAGCAGCGCCCGGGGCCGGGGGATGAACACTGAAGCTTTCTTT. Translated: CASSARGRGMNTEAFF.

This chain uses TRBV11-2 with TRBJ2-3; TRBD1 matches 10 bases. The CDR3 is 14 amino acids. The germline CDR1 and CDR2 sequences are SGHAT and FQNNGV. V was pared by 5 bases and J by 7 bases, with 6 bases of the junction left unmatched. CDR3 in DNA: TGTGCCAGCAGCCCTGGGACAGGGGTAAATACGCAGTATTTT. This gives the protein CASSPGTGVNTQYF. Supplemented by reference TRBV11-2 and TRBJ2-3, the full variable domain reads EAGVAQSPRYKIIEKRQSVAFWCNPISGHATLYWYQQILGQGPKLLIQFQNNGVVDDSQLPKDRFSAERLKGVDSTLKIQPAKLEDSAVYLCASSPGTGVNTQYFGPGTRLTVL.

The chain uses TRBV21-1 and TRBJ1-5. TRBV21-1 is assigned pseudogene status. The CDR3 is 17 residues long. The CDR3 DNA is TGTGCCAGCAGCCCTAGGGAGCGGCGAGTGGACAATCAGCCCCAGCATTTT. It encodes CASSPRERRVDNQPQHF.

The chain combines TRBV5-8 with TRBJ1-5, with 7 bases fitting TRBD1. CDR1 and CDR2 from the germline V gene are SGHTS and YDEGEE. This CDR3 comprises 15 residues. After removal of 4 bases from V and 4 bases from J, the junction contained 8 bases not matched to a gene. The CDR3 here is CASSQRQGRNQPQHF. The CDR3 nucleotides are TGTGCCAGCAGCCAAAGACAGGGTAGAAATCAGCCCCAGCATTTT.

J is TRBJ2-5 and V is TRBV18; weak D call: TRBD1 (5 bases). Germline V lookup: CDR1 KGHSH, CDR2 LQKENI. V gave up 8 bases and J gave up 1 base, with 11 bases separating them. This CDR3 is built from 13 residues. In DNA form, the CDR3 reads TGTGCCAGCGCAGACAGCCTCCAAGAGACCCAGTACTTC. This gives the protein CASADSLQETQYF.